The clone carrying this T cell receptor beta chain was detected many times. Its antigen is not known. This sample was taken from a study of molecular identifiers for immune sequencing clone quantification. The overall study: Replicates involved a five-way split of RNA from approximately 20,000 or 100,000 naive CD8 cells, with sequencing of four.

Study outcomes and limitations: Over 99% of effector molecules, yet under 1% of naive-cell molecules, were held by clones above 20 RNA copies.

The use of previously described methods and listed TCR primers produced the bulk TCR libraries. TCRdb fed the PCR reads into MiXCR, producing one record per CDR3 protein. The repertoire holds more than 450,000 distinct CDR3 sequences, with about a fifth as singletons. The receptor was isolated from a human donor in good health. Some libraries in this study had Jurkat cell RNA spiked in. Sequencing was performed on naive CD8+ T cells from blood, with Jurkat cell RNA spiked in. The subset here: FACS-sorted CD8+CD4-CCR7+CD45RA+ naive T cells.

CDR3 nucleotide sequence: TGTGCCAGCAGCTTGCTAGATACGCAGTATTTT. Its translation is CASSLLDTQYF. The genes are TRBV5-4 and TRBJ2-3; D gene unclear. Trimming took off 1 base at V and 5 bases at J, with 2 bases between the two ends. CDR3 length: 11 residues. Germline V gene data show CDR1 as SGHNT and CDR2 as YYREEE (reference sequence).